The T cell receptor (beta chain) under discussion was sequenced for a study of T cell responses to AZD1222 COVID-19 vaccine. Looking at the study overall: Both about-4-week and about-12-week second-dose recipients were combined. The study's findings and limits: The study found Spike-specific TCR breadth and depth rose after two AZD1222 doses. At baseline, just six AZD1222 recipients tested seropositive. Vaccine-related CD4 TCRs covered spike, predominating at 160-218 and 743-854.

Using immunoSEQ multiplex PCR, the repertoire was profiled, and TCRdb retains in-frame clones only, with some absent. Of roughly 100,000 clones listed, more than 90% are singletons. This clone turned up a few times. Its antigen is currently unknown. This CDR3 is 14 amino acids long. The V gene's germline CDR1 is MNHNS and CDR2 SASEGT. V lost 1 base to trimming and J lost 5 bases, with 11 bases between them. The genes are TRBV6-1 and TRBJ1-2; D unresolved. This receptor was identified in an adult in good health. Source: peripheral blood, taken on day 0 of AZD1222 vaccination. The CDR3 sequence: CASSEGTVIYGYTF. DNA for the CDR3: TGTGCCAGCAGTGAAGGGACTGTTATTTATGGCTACACCTTC.